This T cell receptor (beta chain) was recorded in a study of cytomegalovirus exposure and HLA in healthy donors. Study results and limitations: It was reportedly the case that the classifier diagnosed cytomegalovirus status with high specificity and sensitivity. According to a later analysis, TCR clusters from the first cohort tended to co-occur in the 120 or so validation repertoires. Among the CMV-associated chains, a few were confirmed in vitro as specific for CMV antigens.

The V segment lost 4 bases and the J segment 7 bases; nucleotides outside the gene matches: 2. The CDR3 length is 14 residues. Germline CDR1 SGHRS, CDR2 YFSETQ. A word on this clone: As yet, its antigen is unknown.

Measured with immunoSEQ multiplex PCR; TCRdb has only the in-frame clones, and not every one. There are over 250,000 clones in the sample; 75% to 90% occur only once, and 0.95% to 1.5% lies in the top ten. The specimen sequenced was PBMCs. The receptor comes from a woman younger than 45 in good health and CMV-seropositive. The chain joins TRBV5-1 to TRBJ2-2; TRBD2 agrees at 12 bases. The CDR3 protein is CASSVTSGSGELFF. CDR3 coding DNA: TGCGCCAGCAGCGTGACTAGCGGGAGCGGGGAGCTGTTTTTT. Full variable domain (rest looked up from reference TRBV5-1 and TRBJ2-2): KAGVTQTPRYLIKTRGQQVTLSCSPISGHRSVSWYQQTPGQGLQFLFEYFSETQRNKGNFPGRFSGRQFSNSRSEMNVSTLELGDSALYLCASSVTSGSGELFFGEGSRLTVL.